This T cell receptor (beta chain) was captured by sequencing in a study of breast tumors, draining lymph nodes, adjacent tissues. Study findings and constraints: Luminal-like breast cancer showed significantly higher tumor–nontumor repertoire similarity than basal-like. Tumors had less TCR diversity than lymph nodes, more than nontumor tissue.

This clonotype came up once. What it recognizes is unknown. This sequence may be a read error, since a much larger clone differs from it by one base. TCRdb redid the calling of the multiplex PCR reads with MiXCR, one entry per CDR3 protein. The sample holds around 120,000 distinct CDR3 sequences, just under 20% seen once. Axillary draining lymph nodes of breast cancer patients supplied the node samples. Trimming at V came to 4 bases and at J to 6 bases, leaving 7 bases not matched to a gene. This CDR3 is 14 amino acids long. Germline CDR1 SGHAT, CDR2 FQNNGV. The V and J genes are TRBV11-2 and TRBJ2-3, with 7 nucleotides matching TRBD2. This TCR came from a female donor with breast cancer. Some clones in this sample may be carry-over from other donors' samples. Sequenced sample: axillary lymph node tissue. The CDR3 nucleotides are TGTGCCAGCAGCTATAGGAGCGGGGTGGATACGCAGTATTTT. Encoded protein: CASSYRSGVDTQYF.